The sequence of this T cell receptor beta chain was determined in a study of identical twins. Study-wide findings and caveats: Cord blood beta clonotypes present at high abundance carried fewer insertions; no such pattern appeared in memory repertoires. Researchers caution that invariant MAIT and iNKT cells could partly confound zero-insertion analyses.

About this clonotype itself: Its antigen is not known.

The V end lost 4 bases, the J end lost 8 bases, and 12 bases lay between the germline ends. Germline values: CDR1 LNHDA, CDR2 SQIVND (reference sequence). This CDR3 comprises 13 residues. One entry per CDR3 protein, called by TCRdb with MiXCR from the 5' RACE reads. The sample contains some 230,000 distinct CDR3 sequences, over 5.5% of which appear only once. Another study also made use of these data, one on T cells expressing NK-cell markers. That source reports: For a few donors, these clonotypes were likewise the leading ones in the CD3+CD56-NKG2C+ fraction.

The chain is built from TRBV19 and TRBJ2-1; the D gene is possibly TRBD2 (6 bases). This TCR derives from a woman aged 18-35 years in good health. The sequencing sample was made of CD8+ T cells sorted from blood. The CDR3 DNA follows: TGTGCCAGTAGTAGTGGCGGGAAGTATGAGCAGTTCTTC. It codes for CASSSGGKYEQFF.